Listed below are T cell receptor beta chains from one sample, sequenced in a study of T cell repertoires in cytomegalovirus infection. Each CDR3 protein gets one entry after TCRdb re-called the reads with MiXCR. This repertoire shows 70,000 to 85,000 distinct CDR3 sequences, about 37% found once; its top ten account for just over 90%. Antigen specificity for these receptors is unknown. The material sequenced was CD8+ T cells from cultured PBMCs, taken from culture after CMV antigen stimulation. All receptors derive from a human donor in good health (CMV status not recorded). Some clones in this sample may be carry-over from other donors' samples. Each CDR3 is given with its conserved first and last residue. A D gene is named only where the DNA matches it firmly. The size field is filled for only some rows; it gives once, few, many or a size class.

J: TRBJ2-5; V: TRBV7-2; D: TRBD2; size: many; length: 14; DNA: TGTGCCAGCAGCCTGACTAGCGGGCAAGAGACCCAGTACTTC; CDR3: CASSLTSGQETQYF
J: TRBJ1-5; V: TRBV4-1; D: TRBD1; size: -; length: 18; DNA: TGCGCCAGCAGCCAAGTGGACAGGGGGAAGAGTAGCAATCAGCCCCAGCATTTT; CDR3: CASSQVDRGKSSNQPQHF
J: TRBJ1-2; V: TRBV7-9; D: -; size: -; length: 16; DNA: TGTGCCAGCAGCTTAAGTCCGGGAACGGAAAACTATGGCTACACCTTC; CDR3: CASSLSPGTENYGYTF
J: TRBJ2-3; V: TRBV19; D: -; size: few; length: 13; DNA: TGTGCCAGTAGTATTCCTGGCACAGATACGCAGTATTTT; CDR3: CASSIPGTDTQYF
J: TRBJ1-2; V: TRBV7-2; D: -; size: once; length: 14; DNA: TGTGCCAGCAGCTTAGGGGGGAGGAACTATGGCTACACCTTC; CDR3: CASSLGGRNYGYTF
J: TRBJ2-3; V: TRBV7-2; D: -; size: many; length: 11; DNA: TGTGCCAGCCGCGTCACAGATACGCAGTATTTT; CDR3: CASRVTDTQYF
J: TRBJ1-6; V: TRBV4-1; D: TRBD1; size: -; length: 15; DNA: TGCGCCGGCAGCCCGTGGGGACAGGATAATTCACCCCTCCACTTT; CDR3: CAGSPWGQDNSPLHF
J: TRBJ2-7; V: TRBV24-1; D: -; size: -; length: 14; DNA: TGTGCCACCAGTGGAGGACGGGGATCCTACGAGCAGTACTTC; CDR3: CATSGGRGSYEQYF
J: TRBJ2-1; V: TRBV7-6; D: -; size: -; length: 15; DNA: TGTGCCAGCACCCTAAACAGGGAGCCATGGAATGAGCAGTTCTTC; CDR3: CASTLNREPWNEQFF
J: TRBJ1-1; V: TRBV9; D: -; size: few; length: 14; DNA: TGTGCCAGCAGCGTAGGCCCAGGGAACACTGAAGCTTTCTTT; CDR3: CASSVGPGNTEAFF
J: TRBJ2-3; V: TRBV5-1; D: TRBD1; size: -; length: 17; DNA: TGCGCCAGCAGCTTCAGAGGACAGGGAAGGAACACAGATACGCAGTATTTT; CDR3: CASSFRGQGRNTDTQYF
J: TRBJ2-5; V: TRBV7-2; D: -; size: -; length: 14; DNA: TGTGCCAGCAGCTTAGAGCTGATCTGGGAGACCCAGTACTTC; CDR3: CASSLELIWETQYF
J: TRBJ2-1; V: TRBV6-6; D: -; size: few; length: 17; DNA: TGTGCCAGCAGTTACGTGGAGGGAGTAAAGGAGACCAATGAGCAGTTCTTC; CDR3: CASSYVEGVKETNEQFF
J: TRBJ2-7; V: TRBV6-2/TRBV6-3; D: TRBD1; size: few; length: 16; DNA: TGTGCCAGCAGTTACTCACGGGACAGTTTCCCCTACGAGCAGTACTTC; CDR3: CASSYSRDSFPYEQYF
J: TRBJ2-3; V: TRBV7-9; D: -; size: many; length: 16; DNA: TGTGCCAGCAGCCCGACCCGGGGGCCCGGCACAGATACGCAGTATTTT; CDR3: CASSPTRGPGTDTQYF
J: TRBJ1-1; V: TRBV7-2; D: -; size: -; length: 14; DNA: TGTGCCAGCATTCCATCCGGGGGGCACACTGAAGCTTTCTTT; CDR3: CASIPSGGHTEAFF
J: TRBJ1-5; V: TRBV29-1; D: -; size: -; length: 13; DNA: TGCAGCGTTGAAGGGGTTTCGAATCAGCCCCAGCATTTT; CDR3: CSVEGVSNQPQHF
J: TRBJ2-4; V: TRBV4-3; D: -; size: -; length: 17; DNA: TGCGCCAGCAGCCAAGACGCAAGCCGATTAGCCAAAAACATTCAGTACTTC; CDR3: CASSQDASRLAKNIQYF
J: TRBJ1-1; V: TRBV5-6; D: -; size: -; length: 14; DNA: TGTGCCAGCATGGTTTTGGGTCCGAACACTGAAGCTTTCTTT; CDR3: CASMVLGPNTEAFF
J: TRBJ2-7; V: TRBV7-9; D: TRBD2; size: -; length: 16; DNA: TGTGCCAGCAGTCCAACTGGGACTAGCGTCTACTACGAGCAGTACTTC; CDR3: CASSPTGTSVYYEQYF
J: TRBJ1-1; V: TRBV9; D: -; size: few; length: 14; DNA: TGTGCCACCGGGGCTGCGGCGATGAACACTGAAGCTTTCTTT; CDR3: CATGAAAMNTEAFF
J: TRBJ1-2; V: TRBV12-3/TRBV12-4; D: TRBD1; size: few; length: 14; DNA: TGTGCCAGCAGTTCAGGGGGGGGAGGAAGTGGCTACACCTTC; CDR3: CASSSGGGGSGYTF
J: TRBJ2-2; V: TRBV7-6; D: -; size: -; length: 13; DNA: TGTGCCAGCAGGGTGGCAGGCGGCGGGGAGCTGTTTTTT; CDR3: CASRVAGGGELFF
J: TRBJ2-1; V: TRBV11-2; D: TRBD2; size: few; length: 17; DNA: TGTGCCAGCAGCTTAGAATTAAGCGGGGGGCCCTCCGGGGAGCAGTTCTTC; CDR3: CASSLELSGGPSGEQFF
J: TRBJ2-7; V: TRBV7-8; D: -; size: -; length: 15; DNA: TGTGCCAGCAGCTTGACAGGACAGAACTTTTTGGAGCAGTACTTC; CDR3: CASSLTGQNFLEQYF
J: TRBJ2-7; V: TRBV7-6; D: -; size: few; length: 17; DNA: TGTGCCAGCAGCTTAAACGTCGCACGGGGGAGCTCCTACGAGCAGTACTTC; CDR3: CASSLNVARGSSYEQYF
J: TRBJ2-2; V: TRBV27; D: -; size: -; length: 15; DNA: TGTGCCAGCACCACTACGGACGGTAACACCGGGGAGCTGTTTTTT; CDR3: CASTTTDGNTGELFF
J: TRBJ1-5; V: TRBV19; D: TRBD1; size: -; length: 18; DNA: TGTGCCAGTGGGGCTGAAACAGGGGGACCTTATAGCAATCAGCCCCAGCATTTT; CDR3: CASGAETGGPYSNQPQHF
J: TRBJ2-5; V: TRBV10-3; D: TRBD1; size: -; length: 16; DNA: TGTGCCATCAGGGACCCGGACAGGGGAGGAGGAGAGACCCAGTACTTC; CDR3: CAIRDPDRGGGETQYF
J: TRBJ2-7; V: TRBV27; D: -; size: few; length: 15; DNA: TGTGCCAGCAGTTCGGGAGCAGCGTTCTCCTACGAGCAGTACTTC; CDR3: CASSSGAAFSYEQYF
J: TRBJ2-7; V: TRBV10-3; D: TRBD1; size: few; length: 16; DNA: TGTGCCATCAGTGGTCCGAGACAGGGGGACCGGTGGGAGCAGTACTTC; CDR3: CAISGPRQGDRWEQYF
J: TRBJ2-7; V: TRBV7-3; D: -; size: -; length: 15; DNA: TGTGCCAGCAGCTTAGGCGCCGGGGCAGCCTACGAGCAGTACTTC; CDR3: CASSLGAGAAYEQYF
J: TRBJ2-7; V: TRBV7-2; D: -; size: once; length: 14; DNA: TGTGCCAGCAGGGACCCGGACCAGGTCTACGAGCAGTACTTC; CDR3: CASRDPDQVYEQYF
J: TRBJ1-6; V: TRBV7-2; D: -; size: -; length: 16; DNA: TGTGCCAGCAGCTTATCCCAGGGGAGGAGTAGTTCACCCCTCCACTTT; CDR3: CASSLSQGRSSSPLHF
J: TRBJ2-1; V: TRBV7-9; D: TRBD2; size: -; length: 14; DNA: TGTGCCAGCAGGCCCGGGGGGGGCCACAATGAGCAGTTCTTC; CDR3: CASRPGGGHNEQFF
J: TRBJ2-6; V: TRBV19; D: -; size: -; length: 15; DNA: TGTGCCAGTAGTATATGGGGTGCTGGGGCCAACGTCCTGACTTTC; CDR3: CASSIWGAGANVLTF
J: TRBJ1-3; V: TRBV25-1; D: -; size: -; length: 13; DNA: TGTGCCAGCAGTGATTTCTCTGGAAACACCATATATTTT; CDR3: CASSDFSGNTIYF
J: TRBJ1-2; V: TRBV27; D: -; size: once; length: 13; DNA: TGTGCCAGCAGCCCGAGGAGGGGCAGGGGCTACACCTTC; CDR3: CASSPRRGRGYTF
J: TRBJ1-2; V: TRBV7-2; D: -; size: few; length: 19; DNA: TGTGCCAGCAGCTTAGGCCTGGGCCTGGGGGGGGATCCACTATATGGCTACACCTTC; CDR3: CASSLGLGLGGDPLYGYTF
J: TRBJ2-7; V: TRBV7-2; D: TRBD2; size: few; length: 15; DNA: TGTGCCAGCAGCTTGCTAGCGGGGGATTACTCGATCAGGTACTTC; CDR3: CASSLLAGDYSIRYF
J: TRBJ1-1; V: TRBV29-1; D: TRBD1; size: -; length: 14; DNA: TGCAGCGGCACAGGGGGGCCTATGAACACTGAAGCTTTCTTT; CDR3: CSGTGGPMNTEAFF
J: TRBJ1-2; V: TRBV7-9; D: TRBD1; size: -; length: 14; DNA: TGTGCCAGCAGCTTAGGGACAGGGGACTATGGCTACACCTTC; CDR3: CASSLGTGDYGYTF
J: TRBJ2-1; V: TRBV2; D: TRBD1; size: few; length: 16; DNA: TGTGCCAGCAGTCTCTCCGCTTACAGGGGGCAAAATGAGCAGTTCTTC; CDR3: CASSLSAYRGQNEQFF
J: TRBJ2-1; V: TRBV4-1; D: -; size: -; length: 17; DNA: TGCGCCAGCAGCCAACGACCCCCAGGGGAACTGGGCAATGAGCAGTTCTTC; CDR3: CASSQRPPGELGNEQFF